This TCR beta chain appears in the sequencing data of a study of T cells and copy number aberrations in small-cell lung cancer. Some clones are missing from TCRdb's copy, which holds only in-frame ones; the method was immunoSEQ multiplex PCR. The sample yields about 2,400 clones, less than 85% seen once. All donors had upfront surgery without preoperative chemotherapy, radiotherapy or any immunotherapy. This CDR3 spans 16 amino acids. Germline CDR1 reads SGHRS; CDR2 reads YFSETQ. For this clone: One end of the junction fails to match germline, which may point to a read error.

This receptor was obtained from a woman aged 50 to 60 with small cell lung cancer. The chain employs TRBV5-1 and TRBJ2-1, with 7 bases fitting TRBD2. Source material: normal tissue next to the tumor. The CDR3 DNA reads as TGCGCCAGCAGCTTGGAGGACGGCGGGGGACCCAATAAGCAGTTCTTC. Amino acids: CASSLEDGGGPNKQFF.